This T cell receptor (beta chain) came from a study of Ad26.COV2.S vaccination and SARS-CoV-2 variants (dated by TCRdb to the early 2020s). Looking at the study overall: Vaccine-arm donors came from COV1001, a multicentre, randomized, double-blind, placebo-controlled phase I-IIa trial of Ad26.COV2.S in healthy adults. Ad26.COV2.S was administered intramuscularly at 5 x 10^10 or 1 x 10^11 viral particles, either as a single shot or as two shots given 56 days apart. TCRbeta repertoire sequencing was used to assess the specificity and breadth of SARS-CoV-2-reactive T cell receptors after Ad26.COV2.S vaccination. The TCR-sequenced set comprised around 30 samples: approximately 19 Ad26.COV2.S vaccine recipients, 5 placebo recipients and 8 SARS-CoV-2 convalescent individuals. Trial participants were randomized into five groups of five, in which low-dose or high-dose Ad26.COV2.S was given once or twice, or placebo was given on both occasions. Investigators did not know the trial group allocation while performing experiments and assessing outcomes. Summary of the overall study and its limitations: The authors noted that the TCR breadth and depth analyses may have underestimated total T cell responses. The study was not powered to compare responses between vaccine doses or regimens. Vaccine and placebo recipients had similar non-spike TCR breadth, a finding consistent with the vaccine containing only spike. After vaccination, spike-specific CD8+ and CD4+ T cell responses were reported to show substantial breadth. Compared with placebo recipients, Ad26.COV2.S recipients showed higher spike-specific TCR breadth (P = 0.0014).

The treatment or condition label of this sample denotes: some 19 received Ad26.COV2.S at low or high dose, single or two shots; roughly five received placebo; per-sample allocation not given. For vaccine and placebo recipients, repertoires were sequenced using samples collected on day 63 after the first injection. Between 29 July and 7 August 2020, Cohort 1b enrolled fewer than 30 adults aged 18-55 years at one site in Boston, USA. Ad26.COV2.S was a replication-incompetent adenovirus type 26 vector expressing a prefusion-stabilized SARS-CoV-2 spike protein from the original Wuhan strain. Its CDR3 holds 16 amino acids, cysteine through phenylalanine. Only the CDR3 portion is preserved as DNA: 48 bases, with reading frame beginning at the first base. V gives up 1 base and J gives up 2 bases, and the segment between their germline ends measures 12 bases. Reading the germline V gene (reference sequence) gives CDR1 SEHNR and CDR2 FQNEAQ.

This clone has a handful of counts. The clone's antigen remains unknown. No much larger clone is present one base from it, and per-base qualities are unavailable. The immunoSEQ Assay was used to sequence TCRbeta CDR3 regions. After extraction, genomic DNA underwent amplification by bias-controlled multiplex PCR, followed by high-throughput sequencing. The published analysis was carried out like this. Collapsing and filtering of sequences were performed to quantify the absolute abundance of each unique TCRbeta CDR3 region. T cell fraction was estimated by normalizing TCRbeta template counts to usable DNA, with usable DNA measured through amplification of reference genes found in all nucleated cells. Repertoire TCRs were annotated as SARS-CoV-2-specific when V gene, CDR3 amino acid sequence and J gene were exactly matched to a known reactive TCR set. MIRA supplied the reference SARS-CoV-2 TCR set, which was filtered for enrichment in COVID-19-positive ImmuneCODE repertoires so that public or cross-reactive TCRs were removed. Using the MIRA antigens, annotated TCRs were further analysed by specific ORF or by position within an ORF. Breadth was defined as annotated unique rearrangements over total unique productive rearrangements; depth was the summed frequency of those rearrangements. Two-sided Wilcoxon rank-sum tests were applied when comparing TCR breadth between groups. The table was pulled from immuneACCESS by TCRdb, which kept in-frame rearrangements only. Such tables lose some clones; where checked, under half of the loss comes from unresolved V genes, and the rest has no known cause. That table supplies the V and J calls and clone size; D and trimming were determined from the DNA. The table for this sample lists over 300,000 clones; around four fifths of them were counted only once. In total, the top ten clones hold about 7.4% of the sample.

The chain was built from TRBV7-9 and TRBJ1-5; TRBD1 might be the D gene, on 6 matching bases. The clonotype originates from a person between 18 and 65 years old who received the Ad26.COV2.S COVID-19 vaccine or a placebo. This material consisted of peripheral blood, taken in a trial of Ad26.COV2.S vaccine versus placebo. In nucleotide form, the sequence is TGTGCCAGCAGCTTAGATGGGGGGCTGGGCAATCAGCCCCAGCATTTT. This yields the protein CASSLDGGLGNQPQHF.